This T cell receptor (beta chain) was sequenced for a study of monozygotic twins with inflammatory bowel disease. General study results and limits: Patients received differing immunosuppressive treatments, which may have added variability to their repertoires. Results did not support any single strong IBD-associated signal or clonotype.

In regard to this clonotype: Its antigen is unidentified.

This CDR3 has 16 residues. Germline V gene sequence: CDR1 SGDLS, CDR2 YYNGEE. From its re-call of the 5' RACE reads, TCRdb lists each CDR3 protein once, without DNA. This sample contains approximately 150,000 distinct CDR3 sequences. This sequence joins TRBV9 and TRBJ2-3; TCRdb proposes TRBD1, but this gene call is untestable without DNA. Sequencing used blood. The sequence came from a human donor with ulcerative colitis or Crohn's disease, or a healthy co-twin of an affected twin (not recorded which). The CDR3 reads CANRPARNRVADTQYF.